In this sample, the clone carrying this T cell receptor (beta chain) turned up many times. The antigen is not known. One entry per CDR3 protein results from TCRdb running MiXCR on the 5' RACE reads. The sample has 700,000 to 950,000 distinct CDR3 sequences; roughly 12% are singletons. V dropped 5 bases and J dropped 2 bases, with 10 bases sitting between them. Germline V gene data show CDR1 as PRHDT and CDR2 as FYEKMQ (reference sequence). This CDR3 contains 14 residues. The sample is drawn from a study of identical twins. Broader study findings: Because invariant MAIT and iNKT cells could be present, zero-insertion analyses could be partly confounded.

The same sample was also used in a study of yellow fever vaccine responses in identical twins.

This rearrangement joins TRBV13 to TRBJ1-5, with D unresolved. This clonotype was obtained from a young woman in good health. Specimen: PBMCs. CDR3: CASSLGWGNQPQHF. CDR3 nucleotide sequence: TGTGCCAGCAGCCTTGGTTGGGGCAATCAGCCCCAGCATTTT.